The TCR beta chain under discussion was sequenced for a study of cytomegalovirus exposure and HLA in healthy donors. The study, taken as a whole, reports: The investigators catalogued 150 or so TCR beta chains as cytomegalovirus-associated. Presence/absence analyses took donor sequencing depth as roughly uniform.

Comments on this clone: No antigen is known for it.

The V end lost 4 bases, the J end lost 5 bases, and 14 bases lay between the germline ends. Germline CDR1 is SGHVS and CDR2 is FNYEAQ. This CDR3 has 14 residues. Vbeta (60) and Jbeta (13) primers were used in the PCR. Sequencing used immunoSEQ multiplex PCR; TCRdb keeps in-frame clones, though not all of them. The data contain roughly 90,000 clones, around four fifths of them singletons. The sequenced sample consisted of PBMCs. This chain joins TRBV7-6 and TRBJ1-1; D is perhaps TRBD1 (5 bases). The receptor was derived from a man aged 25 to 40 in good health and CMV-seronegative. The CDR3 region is CASSSGGEGTEAFF. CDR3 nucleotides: TGTGCCAGCAGCTCGGGAGGTGAGGGGACTGAAGCTTTCTTT.